This T cell receptor beta chain was recorded in a study of regulatory T cells in long-lasting Graves disease. Both iRepertoire HTBI primers and Arm-PCR of CDR3 regions were used to build the TCR beta libraries. MiXCR, run by TCRdb on the multiplex PCR reads, gives a single entry per CDR3 protein. Of around 480,000 distinct CDR3 sequences listed, 15% to 20% are singletons. This clonotype has ten or more counts. The junction shows a germline mismatch at one end, possibly a read error. The CDR3 runs 12 residues. The germline V gene has CDR1 SGHRS and CDR2 YFSETQ. Time point indicated: newly diagnosed GD, antithyroid drugs for less than 3 months. RNA extracted from PBMCs served as the sequencing template. In addition, the sample was reused for a study of T cells in Graves' hyperthyroidism and ophthalmopathy. From that second work: First-round RT-PCR targeting the TCR CDR3 was performed with the HTBI primer set. The majority of expanded thyroid clonotypes above 0.001 also appeared in blood.

Source: peripheral blood mononuclear cells (PBMCs), taken at new diagnosis, from a patient treated with antithyroid drugs. The V gene is TRBV5-1, the J gene TRBJ2-1; unclear D gene. The clonotype comes from a woman between 40 and 65 years old with Graves disease. CDR3 DNA: TGTGCCAGCAGCCCCCAAGGTCGGGAGCAGTTCTTC. Translation: CASSPQGREQFF. Complete variable domain (other parts from reference TRBV5-1 and TRBJ2-1): KAGVTQTPRYLIKTRGQQVTLSCSPISGHRSVSWYQQTPGQGLQFLFEYFSETQRNKGNFPGRFSGRQFSNSRSEMNVSTLELGDSALYLCASSPQGREQFFGPGTRLTVL.